The clone carrying this T cell receptor beta chain was detected ten times or more. Antigen unknown. After removal of 3 bases from V and 11 bases from J, the junction contained 12 bases not matched to a gene. CDR3 length: 16 residues. This entry is derived from a study of spatial heterogeneity in lung cancer. About the study: More than eight raw reads, on average, carried each unique TCR and UMI combination. The study's findings and limits: Ubiquitous expanded tumor TCRs surfaced in blood more at resection than they did at follow-up.

TCRdb recomputed calls from the 5' RACE reads with MiXCR, one row per CDR3 protein. The table shows 36,000 or so distinct CDR3 sequences, with roughly 5.5% occurring only once. Time point here: sample taken at primary tumor resection. Sequencing of whole RNA from tumor, nontumor lung or frozen PBMC involved no sorting. Sequencing used PBMCs, obtained at surgery. This sequence originates from a female donor with early-stage non-small cell lung cancer. The V gene is TRBV12-3 or TRBV12-4, the J gene TRBJ2-1, with TRBD1 matching over 11 bases. CDR3 sequence: CASSFWGTGGRMKQFF. For the CDR3, the DNA is TGTGCCAGCAGTTTTTGGGGGACAGGGGGGAGAATGAAGCAGTTCTTC.